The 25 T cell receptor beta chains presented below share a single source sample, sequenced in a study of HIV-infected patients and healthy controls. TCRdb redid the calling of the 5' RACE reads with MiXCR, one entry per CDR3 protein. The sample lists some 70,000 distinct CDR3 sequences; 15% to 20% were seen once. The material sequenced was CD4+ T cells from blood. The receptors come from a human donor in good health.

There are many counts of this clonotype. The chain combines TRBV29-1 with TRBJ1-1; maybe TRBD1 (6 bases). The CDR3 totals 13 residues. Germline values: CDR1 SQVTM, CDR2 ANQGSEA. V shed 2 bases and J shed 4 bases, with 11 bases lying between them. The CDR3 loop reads CSVEWGLSTEAFF. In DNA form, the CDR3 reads TGCAGCGTTGAATGGGGGCTGAGCACTGAAGCTTTCTTT.

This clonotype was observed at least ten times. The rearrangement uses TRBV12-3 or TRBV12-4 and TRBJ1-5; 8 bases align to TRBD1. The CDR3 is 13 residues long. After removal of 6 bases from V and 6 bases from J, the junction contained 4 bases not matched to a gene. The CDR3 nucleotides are TGTGCCAGCAGAGACAGGGGCGTTCAGCCCCAGCATTTT. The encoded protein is CASRDRGVQPQHF.

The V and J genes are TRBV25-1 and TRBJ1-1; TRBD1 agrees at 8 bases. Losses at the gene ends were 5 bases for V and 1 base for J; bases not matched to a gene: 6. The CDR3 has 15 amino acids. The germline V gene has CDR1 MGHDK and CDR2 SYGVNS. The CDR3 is CASSWPGQGNTEAFF. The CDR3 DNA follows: TGTGCCAGCAGTTGGCCCGGACAGGGGAACACTGAAGCTTTCTTT.

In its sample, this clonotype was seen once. The CDR3 bases are TGCAGTGCCAGGAGACGGGCAACTAATGAAAAACTGTTTTTT. It codes for CSARRRATNEKLFF. The chain links TRBV20-1 to TRBJ1-4; D ambiguous. V lost 6 bases and J 0 bases, leaving 11 bases between the germline ends. Per germline, CDR1 DFQATT and CDR2 SNEGSKA (reference sequence). The CDR3 is made up of 14 amino acids.

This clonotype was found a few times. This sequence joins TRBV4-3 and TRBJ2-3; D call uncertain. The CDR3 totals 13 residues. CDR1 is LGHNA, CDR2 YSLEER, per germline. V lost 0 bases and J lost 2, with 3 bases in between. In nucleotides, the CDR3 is TGCGCCAGCAGCCAAGATTTCACAGATACGCAGTATTTT. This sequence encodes CASSQDFTDTQYF.

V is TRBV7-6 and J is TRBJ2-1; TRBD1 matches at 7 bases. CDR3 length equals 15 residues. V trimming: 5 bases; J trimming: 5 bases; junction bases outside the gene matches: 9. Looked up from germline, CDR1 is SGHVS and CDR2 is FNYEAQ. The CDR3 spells CASSLMTGTNNEQFF. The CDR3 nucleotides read TGTGCCAGCAGCCTGATGACAGGGACGAACAATGAGCAGTTCTTC.

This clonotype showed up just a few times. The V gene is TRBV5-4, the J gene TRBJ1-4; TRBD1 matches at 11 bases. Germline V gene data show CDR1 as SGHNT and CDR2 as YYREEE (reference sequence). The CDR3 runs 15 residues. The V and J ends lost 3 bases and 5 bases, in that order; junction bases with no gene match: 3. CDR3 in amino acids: CASSSRDRGNEKLFF. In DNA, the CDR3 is TGTGCCAGCAGCTCCAGGGACAGGGGGAATGAAAAACTGTTTTTT.

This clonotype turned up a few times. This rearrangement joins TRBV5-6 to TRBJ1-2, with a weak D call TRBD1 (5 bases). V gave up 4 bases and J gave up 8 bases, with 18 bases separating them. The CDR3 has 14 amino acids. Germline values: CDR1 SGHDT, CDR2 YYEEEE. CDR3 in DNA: TGTGCCAGCAGCCGACCACCGACAGCTTCCGGCTACACCTTC. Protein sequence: CASSRPPTASGYTF.

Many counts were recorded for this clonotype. The CDR3 protein is CATLLGDSPMGGYTF. The CDR3 nucleotides read TGTGCCACCCTGTTAGGAGATTCACCAATGGGGGGCTACACCTTC. J is TRBJ1-2 and V is TRBV6-5; no clear D. The length of the CDR3 is 15 residues. The V gene's germline CDR1 is MNHEY and CDR2 SVGAGI. Between the trimmed V and J ends, which lost 10 bases and 8 bases, there was a span of 26 bases.

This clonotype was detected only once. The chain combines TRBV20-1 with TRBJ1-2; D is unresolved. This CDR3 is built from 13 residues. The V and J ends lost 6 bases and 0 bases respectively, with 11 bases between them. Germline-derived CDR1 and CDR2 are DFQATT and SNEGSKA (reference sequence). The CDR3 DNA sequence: TGCAGTGCCCCGTTCGATCCTAACTATGGCTACACCTTC. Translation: CSAPFDPNYGYTF.

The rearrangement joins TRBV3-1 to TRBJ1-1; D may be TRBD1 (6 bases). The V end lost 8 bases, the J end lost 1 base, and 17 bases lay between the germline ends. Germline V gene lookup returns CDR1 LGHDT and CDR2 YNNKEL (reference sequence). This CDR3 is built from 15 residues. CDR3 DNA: TGTGCCAGCCTTCACAGGGCGATGAGGAACACTGAAGCTTTCTTT. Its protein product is CASLHRAMRNTEAFF.

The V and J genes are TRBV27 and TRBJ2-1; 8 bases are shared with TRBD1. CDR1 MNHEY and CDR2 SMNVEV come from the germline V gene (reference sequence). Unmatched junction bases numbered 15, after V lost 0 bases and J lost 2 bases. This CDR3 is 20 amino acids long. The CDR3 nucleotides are TGTGCCAGCAGTTTATCGGGGCCAGGGGGCAGGACCTCCGCCTACAATGAGCAGTTCTTC. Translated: CASSLSGPGGRTSAYNEQFF.

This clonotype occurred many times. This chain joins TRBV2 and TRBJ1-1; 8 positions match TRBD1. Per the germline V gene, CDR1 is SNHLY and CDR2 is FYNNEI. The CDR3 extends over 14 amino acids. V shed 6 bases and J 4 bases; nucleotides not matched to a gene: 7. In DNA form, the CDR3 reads TGTGCCAGCAGCATAGGAACAGGGGGCACTGAAGCTTTCTTT. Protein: CASSIGTGGTEAFF.

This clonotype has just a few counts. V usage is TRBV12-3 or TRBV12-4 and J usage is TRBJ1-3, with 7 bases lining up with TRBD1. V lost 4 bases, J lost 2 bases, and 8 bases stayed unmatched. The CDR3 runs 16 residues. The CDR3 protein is CASSSYPDRAGNTIYF. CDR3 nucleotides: TGTGCCAGCAGTTCATATCCCGACAGGGCTGGAAACACCATATATTTT.

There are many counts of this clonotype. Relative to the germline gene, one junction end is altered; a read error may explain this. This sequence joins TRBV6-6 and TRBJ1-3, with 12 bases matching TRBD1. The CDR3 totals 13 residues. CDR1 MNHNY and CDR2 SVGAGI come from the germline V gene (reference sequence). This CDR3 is CASSTTPGQGAHF. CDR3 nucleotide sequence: TGTGCCAGCAGTACAACCCCGGGACAGGGGGCTCATTTT.

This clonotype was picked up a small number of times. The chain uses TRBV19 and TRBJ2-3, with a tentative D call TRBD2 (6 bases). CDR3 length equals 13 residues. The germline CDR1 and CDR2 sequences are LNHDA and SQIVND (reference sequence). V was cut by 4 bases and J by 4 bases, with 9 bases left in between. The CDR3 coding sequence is TGTGCCAGTAGTAAGGCGGGACCAGATACGCAGTATTTT. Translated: CASSKAGPDTQYF.

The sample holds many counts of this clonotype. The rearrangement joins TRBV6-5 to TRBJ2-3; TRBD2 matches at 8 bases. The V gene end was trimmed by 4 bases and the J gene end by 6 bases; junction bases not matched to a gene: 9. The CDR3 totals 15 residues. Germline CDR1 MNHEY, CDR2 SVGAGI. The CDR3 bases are TGTGCCAGCAGTTCTTTAGCGGGGCCTACGGATACGCAGTATTTT. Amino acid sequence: CASSSLAGPTDTQYF.

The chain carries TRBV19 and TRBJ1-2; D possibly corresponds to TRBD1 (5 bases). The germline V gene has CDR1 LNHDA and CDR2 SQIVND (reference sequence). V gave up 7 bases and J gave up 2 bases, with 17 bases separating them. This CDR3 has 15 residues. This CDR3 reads CASTPGGSWNYGYTF. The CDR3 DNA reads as TGTGCCAGTACCCCCGGGGGGAGTTGGAACTATGGCTACACCTTC.

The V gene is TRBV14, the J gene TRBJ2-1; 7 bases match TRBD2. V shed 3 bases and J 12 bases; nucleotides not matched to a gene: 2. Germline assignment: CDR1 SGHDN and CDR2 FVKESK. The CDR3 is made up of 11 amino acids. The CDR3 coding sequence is TGTGCCAGCAGCCACGGCGGGGGGCAGTTCTTC. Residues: CASSHGGGQFF.

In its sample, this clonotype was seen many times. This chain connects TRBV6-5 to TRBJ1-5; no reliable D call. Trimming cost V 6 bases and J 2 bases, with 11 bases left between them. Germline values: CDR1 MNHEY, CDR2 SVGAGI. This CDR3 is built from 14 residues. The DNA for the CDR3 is TGTGCCAGCAGGGTCGGAAGGGGCAATCAGCCCCAGCATTTT. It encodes CASRVGRGNQPQHF.

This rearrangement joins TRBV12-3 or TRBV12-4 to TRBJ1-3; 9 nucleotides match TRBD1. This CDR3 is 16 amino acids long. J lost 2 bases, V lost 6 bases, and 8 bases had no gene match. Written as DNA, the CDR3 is TGTGCCAGCAGCTTAAGACAGGGGGTGCCTGGAAACACCATATATTTT. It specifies CASSLRQGVPGNTIYF.

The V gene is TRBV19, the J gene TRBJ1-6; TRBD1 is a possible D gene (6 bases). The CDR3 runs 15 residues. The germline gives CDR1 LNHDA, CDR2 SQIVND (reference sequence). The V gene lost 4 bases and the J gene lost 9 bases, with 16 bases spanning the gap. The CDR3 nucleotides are TGTGCCAGTAGTAATACAGGGTTAAGCTCTTCACCCCTCCACTTT. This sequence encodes CASSNTGLSSSPLHF. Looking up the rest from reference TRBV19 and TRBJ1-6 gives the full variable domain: DGGITQSPKYLFRKEGQNVTLSCEQNLNHDAMYWYRQDPGQGLRLIYYSQIVNDFQKGDIAEGYSVSREKKESFPLTVTSAQKNPTAFYLCASSNTGLSSSPLHFGNGTRLTVT.

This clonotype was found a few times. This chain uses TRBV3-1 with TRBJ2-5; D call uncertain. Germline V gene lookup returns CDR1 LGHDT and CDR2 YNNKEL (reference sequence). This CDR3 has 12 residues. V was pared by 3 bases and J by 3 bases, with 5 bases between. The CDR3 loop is CASSHSEETQYF. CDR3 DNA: TGTGCCAGCAGCCATAGTGAAGAGACCCAGTACTTC.

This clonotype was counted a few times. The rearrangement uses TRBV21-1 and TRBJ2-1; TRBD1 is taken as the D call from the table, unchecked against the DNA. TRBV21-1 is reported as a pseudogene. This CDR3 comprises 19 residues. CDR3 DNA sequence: TGTGCCAGCAGCAAAGTCGGGGCAGGGGGCAAGCTCCCGTACAATGAGCAGTTCTTC. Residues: CASSKVGAGGKLPYNEQFF.

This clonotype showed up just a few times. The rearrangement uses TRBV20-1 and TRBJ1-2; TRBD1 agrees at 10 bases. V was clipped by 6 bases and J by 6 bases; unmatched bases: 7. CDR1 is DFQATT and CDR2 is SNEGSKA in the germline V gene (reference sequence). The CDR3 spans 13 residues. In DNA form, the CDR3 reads TGCAGTGCCCCAAAAGGGACAGGGGATGGCTACACCTTC. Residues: CSAPKGTGDGYTF.